Listed here is a single T cell receptor beta chain. These data originate in a study of blood T cell repertoires in COVID-19. Study-level information: COVID-19 samples from acute and convalescent phases originated in the United States, Italy and Spain. PBMCs, B-cell-depleted T cells, or T cells provided the cDNA or gDNA that made up the material.

Original data processing: Estimated nucleated cell counts came from reference gene primer amplification. The assay was immunoSEQ multiplex PCR, and TCRdb's table has in-frame clones only and misses some. The V and J calls and clone size come from that table; D and trimming were worked out from the DNA. The profile covers tens of thousands of clones, with about four fifths appearing a single time and roughly 5.6% taken by the ten largest. From germline, CDR1 is MDHEN and CDR2 SYDVKM. Germline trimming cut 6 bases from V and 4 bases from J; bases unmatched to any gene: 8. The CDR3 totals 15 residues. The chain joins TRBV28 to TRBJ1-1, with TRBD1 matching over 10 bases. Sequencing was carried out using peripheral blood. The origin of this receptor is a man between 45 and 60 years old with active COVID-19. The DNA of the CDR3 is TGTGCCAGCAGCCCGGCAGGGACAGGGGCCACTGAAGCTTTCTTT. Residues: CASSPAGTGATEAFF.